The source of this T cell receptor beta chain is a study of T cells expressing NK-cell markers. Study-wide results and limits: NKG2C+ dominant clonotype frequencies in 6 or 7 donors were roughly 1.0-7.5% of CD8+ T cells.

TCRdb re-analyzed the 5' RACE reads; it lists each CDR3 protein once, without DNA. Its clone listing holds about 550,000 distinct CDR3 sequences. CDR1 and CDR2 (germline): MRHNA, SNTAGT. The CDR3 length is 15 residues. A remark on this clonotype: What it recognizes is unknown.

This sequence was found in a man aged 18 to 29 in good health. This chain joins TRBV6-4 and TRBJ2-3; TCRdb outputs TRBD2, but without DNA this stays unchecked. Specimen: blood T cells: a sorted CD56 or NKG2C T cell subset, CD4+ or CD8+ T cells, or bulk PBMC T cells (not recorded which). Here the CDR3 reads CASTAIAGRTDTQYF.